The text below deals with one T cell receptor (beta chain). CDR3 length: 13 residues. CDR1 is WSHSY, CDR2 SAAADI, per germline. V dropped 2 bases and J dropped 7 bases, with 12 bases sitting between them. The data are from a study of shared T cell receptors in the human thymus. Profiled with immunoSEQ multiplex PCR; TCRdb holds only in-frame clones, not every one. The sample includes about 380,000 clones, approximately 95% seen only once; the top ten take roughly 0.02%. The sequencing sample was made of thymocytes. J is TRBJ2-7 and V is TRBV10-2; no firm D call. The TCR originated in a human donor. Here the CDR3 reads CASSEHSGFEQYF. The CDR3 nucleotides read TGCGCCAGCAGTGAGCATAGTGGGTTTGAGCAGTACTTC.